This TCR beta chain was found in a study of radiotherapy plus CTLA-4 blockade in lung cancer. Study-level background: An objective response was seen in under 20% of patients, and disease control in over 25%. General observations from the study: Some TCR clones had been derived from tumors. These clones expanded in peripheral blood after radiotherapy plus ipilimumab.

As for this clone: The antigen is unknown.

The trim removed 0 bases at V and 2 bases at J, leaving 10 bases unmatched. Looked up from germline, CDR1 is SGHTA and CDR2 is FQGNSA. CDR3 length: 18 residues. Data came from immunoSEQ multiplex PCR; TCRdb stores just in-frame clones and leaves some out. The data contain 80,000 or so clones, around 81% of them singletons. This TCR derives from a human donor with non-small cell lung cancer who had a partial response to radiotherapy plus ipilimumab. Some clones in this sample may be carry-over from other donors' samples. The rearrangement joins TRBV7-2 to TRBJ2-7; 10 nucleotides agree with TRBD2. The sequenced sample was peripheral blood, obtained from a patient treated with radiotherapy plus ipilimumab. CDR3 sequence reads: CASSLAPLSGGGPYEQYF. Written as DNA, the CDR3 is TGTGCCAGCAGCTTAGCCCCTCTGAGCGGGGGGGGACCCTACGAGCAGTACTTC. The full variable domain, in which reference TRBV7-2 and TRBJ2-7 provide the parts outside the CDR3, is GAGVSQSPSNKVTEKGKDVELRCDPISGHTALYWYRQSLGQGLEFLIYFQGNSAPDKSGLPSDRFSAERTGGSVSTLTIQRTQQEDSAVYLCASSLAPLSGGGPYEQYFGPGTRLTVT.